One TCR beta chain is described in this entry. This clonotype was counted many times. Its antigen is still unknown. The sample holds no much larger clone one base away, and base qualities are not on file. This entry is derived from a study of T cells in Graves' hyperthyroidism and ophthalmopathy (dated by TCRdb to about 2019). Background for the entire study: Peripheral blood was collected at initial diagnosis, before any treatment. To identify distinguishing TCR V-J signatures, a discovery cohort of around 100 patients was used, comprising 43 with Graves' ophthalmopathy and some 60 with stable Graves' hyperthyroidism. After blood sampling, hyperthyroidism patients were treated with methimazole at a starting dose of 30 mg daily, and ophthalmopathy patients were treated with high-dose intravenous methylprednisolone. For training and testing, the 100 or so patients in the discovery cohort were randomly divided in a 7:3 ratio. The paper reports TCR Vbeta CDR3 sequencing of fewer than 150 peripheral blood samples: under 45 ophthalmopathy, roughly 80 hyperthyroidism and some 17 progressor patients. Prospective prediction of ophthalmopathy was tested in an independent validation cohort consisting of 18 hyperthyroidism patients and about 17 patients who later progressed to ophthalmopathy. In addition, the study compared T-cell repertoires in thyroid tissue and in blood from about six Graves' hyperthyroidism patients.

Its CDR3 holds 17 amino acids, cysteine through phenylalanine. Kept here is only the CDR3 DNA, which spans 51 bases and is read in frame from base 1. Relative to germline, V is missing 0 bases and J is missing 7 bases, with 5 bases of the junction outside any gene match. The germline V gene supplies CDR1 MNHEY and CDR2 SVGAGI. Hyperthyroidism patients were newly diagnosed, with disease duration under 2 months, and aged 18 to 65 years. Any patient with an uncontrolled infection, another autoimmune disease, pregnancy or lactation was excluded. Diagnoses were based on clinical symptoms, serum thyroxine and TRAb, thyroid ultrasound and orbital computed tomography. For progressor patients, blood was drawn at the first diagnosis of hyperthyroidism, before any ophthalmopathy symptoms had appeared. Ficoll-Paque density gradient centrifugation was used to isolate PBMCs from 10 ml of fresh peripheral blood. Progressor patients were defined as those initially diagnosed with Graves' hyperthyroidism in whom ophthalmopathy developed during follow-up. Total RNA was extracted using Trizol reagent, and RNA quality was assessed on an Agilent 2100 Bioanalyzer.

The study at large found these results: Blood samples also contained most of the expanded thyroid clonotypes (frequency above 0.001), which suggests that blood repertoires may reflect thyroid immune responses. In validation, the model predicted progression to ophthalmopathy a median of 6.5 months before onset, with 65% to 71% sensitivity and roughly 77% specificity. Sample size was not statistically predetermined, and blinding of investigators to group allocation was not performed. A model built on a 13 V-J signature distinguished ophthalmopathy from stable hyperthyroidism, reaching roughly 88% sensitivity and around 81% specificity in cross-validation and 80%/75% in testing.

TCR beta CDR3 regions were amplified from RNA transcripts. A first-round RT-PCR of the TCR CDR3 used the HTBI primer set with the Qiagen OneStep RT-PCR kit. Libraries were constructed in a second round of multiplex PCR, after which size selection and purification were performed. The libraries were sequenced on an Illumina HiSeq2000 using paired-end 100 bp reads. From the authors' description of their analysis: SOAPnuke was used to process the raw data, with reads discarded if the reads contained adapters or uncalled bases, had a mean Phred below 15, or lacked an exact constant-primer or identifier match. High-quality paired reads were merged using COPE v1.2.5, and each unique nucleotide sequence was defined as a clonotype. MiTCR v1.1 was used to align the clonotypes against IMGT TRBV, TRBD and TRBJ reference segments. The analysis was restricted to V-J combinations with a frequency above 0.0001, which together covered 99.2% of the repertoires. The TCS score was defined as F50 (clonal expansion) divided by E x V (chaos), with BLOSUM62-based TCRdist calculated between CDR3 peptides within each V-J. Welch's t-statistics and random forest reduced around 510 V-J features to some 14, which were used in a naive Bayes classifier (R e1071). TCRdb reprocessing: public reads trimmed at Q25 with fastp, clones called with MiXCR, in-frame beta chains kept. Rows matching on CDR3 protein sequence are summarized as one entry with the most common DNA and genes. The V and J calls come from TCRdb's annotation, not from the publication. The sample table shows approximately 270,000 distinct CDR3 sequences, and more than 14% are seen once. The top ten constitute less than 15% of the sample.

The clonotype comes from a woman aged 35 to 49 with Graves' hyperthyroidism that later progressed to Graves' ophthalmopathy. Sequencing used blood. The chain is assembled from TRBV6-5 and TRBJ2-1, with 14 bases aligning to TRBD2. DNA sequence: TGTGCCAGCAGTTACTCGGGACTAGCGGGAGATGCTAATGAGCAGTTCTTC. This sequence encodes CASSYSGLAGDANEQFF.